The subject of this entry is one T cell receptor beta chain. The assay was immunoSEQ multiplex PCR, and TCRdb's table has in-frame clones only and misses some. The sample includes 45,000 to 55,000 clones, 70% to 90% of them seen just once. The CDR3 consists of 12 residues. Germline V lookup: CDR1 MNHEY, CDR2 SVGAGI. Between the trimmed V and J ends, which lost 5 bases and 8 bases, there was a span of 12 bases. The data stem from a study of T cell changes during pregnancy in multiple sclerosis. This receptor was taken from a female donor with multiple sclerosis, enrolled in a pregnancy study. The sample in question was peripheral blood, obtained in the first trimester of pregnancy. This chain connects TRBV6-5 to TRBJ1-2, with a possible D match to TRBD1 (5 bases). Here the CDR3 reads CASSPLRGGYTF. The CDR3 coding sequence is TGTGCCAGCAGTCCTCTCCGGGGGGGCTACACCTTC.